A single sample gave rise to the 31 T cell receptor beta chains below, sequenced in a study of CD8+ T cells in alopecia areata. RNA was isolated and reverse transcribed to cDNA, the sequencing template. Produced via immunoSEQ multiplex PCR; TCRdb's table is partial and in-frame only. The sample presents about 6,000 clones, none singletons. Pooled cells of cutaneous lymph node origin were sorted on CD4, CD8alpha, NKG2D, NKG2ACE and other markers. The sample consisted of CD8+ T cells sorted from a lymph node. The receptors derive from a C3H/HeJ mouse with alopecia areata. Strain haplotype (MHC): H2-k.

There are many counts of this clone. Germline and genes: mouse. Sequencing ends 4 residues short of the CDR3 end; the germline J gene provides the rest. The chain carries TRBV13-2 and TRBJ2-7; 12 nucleotides agree with TRBD2. CDR3 size: 14 residues. Per germline, CDR1 NNHNN and CDR2 SYGAGS (reference sequence). The part of the CDR3 DNA that was read is TGTGCCAGCGGTGCGGACTGGGGGGGGTAT. Amino acids: CASGADWGGY. The entire CDR3 sequence reads CASGADWGGYEQYF.

This clone was picked up many times. Each gene name is a mouse one. The read finishes 4 residues shy of the CDR3 end, and the germline J gene is used to complete it. The V and J genes are TRBV5 and TRBJ1-1; maybe TRBD1 (6 bases). CDR1 is LGHNA and CDR2 is YNLKQL in the germline V gene (reference sequence). The CDR3 sequence is 13 residues long. The CDR3 DNA, read in part, is TGTGCCAGCAGCCAAGATGGGACAACA. This sequence encodes CASSQDGTT. The entire CDR3 protein is CASSQDGTTEVFF.

This clone ranks as medium-sized (0.01 to 0.1%). Gene names follow the mouse nomenclature. The read ends 4 residues early relative to the CDR3; the germline J gene fills the gap. V and J are TRBV13-1 and TRBJ2-5; 7 positions agree with TRBD1. Germline values: CDR1 NSHNY, CDR2 SYGAGN. CDR3 length: 13 residues. CDR3 DNA, as far as it was read: TGTGCCAGCAGTGATGACAGGGGAGAC. This encodes CASSDDRGD. The entire CDR3 is CASSDDRGDTQYF.

By share of the sample, this clone is large (0.1 to 1%). Gene names follow the mouse nomenclature. Coverage ceases 4 residues before the CDR3 finishes, and the germline J gene fills in the end. The chain recombines TRBV17 with TRBJ2-3, with a weak D call TRBD1 (5 bases). This CDR3 contains 15 residues. Germline V gene data show CDR1 as MNHDT and CDR2 as YYDKIL. The V and J ends lost 0 bases and 1 base respectively, with 8 bases between them. The CDR3 here is CASSRDRRGAETLYF. The DNA read from the CDR3 is TGTGCTAGCAGTAGAGATCGCAGGGGTGCAGAA.

To note about this clone: Gene names and germline refer to mouse. Read coverage stops 4 residues before the CDR3 terminus; the germline J gene supplies the remainder. The V and J genes are TRBV31 and TRBJ2-1; TRBD2 matches at 9 bases. The J segment lost 0 bases and the V segment lost 3 bases, leaving 6 bases of the junction unmatched. The germline V gene encodes CDR1 GKSSPN and CDR2 SITVG. The CDR3 consists of 16 residues. CDR3 DNA, as far as it was read: TGTGCCTGGAGCCCCGACTGGGGGTTTAACTATGCT. This codes for CAWSPDWGFNYA. The whole CDR3 region reads CAWSPDWGFNYAEQFF.

This clone showed up many times. Each gene name is a mouse one. The CDR3 is cut off 4 residues early in the read; its end comes from the germline J gene. V usage is TRBV14 and J usage is TRBJ2-7, with 7 bases matching TRBD1. CDR1 and CDR2 (germline): SGHDT, FRDEAV. The CDR3 spans 12 residues. The covered CDR3 bases are TGTGCCAGCAGTCCCGACAGGGAT. Translated, it gives CASSPDRD. The whole CDR3 reads CASSPDRDEQYF. Full variable domain (missing parts from reference TRBV14 and TRBJ2-7): EAGVTQSPRYAVLQEGQAVSFWCDPISGHDTLYWYQQPRDQGPQLLVYFRDEAVIDNSQLPSDRFSAVRPKGTNSTLKIQSAKQGDTATYLCASSPDRDEQYFGPGTRLTVL.

This clone was seen many times. Gene names follow the mouse nomenclature. The CDR3 extends 3 residues past the end of the read, so its final part is completed from the germline J gene. This chain connects TRBV31 to TRBJ1-6; 9 bases fit TRBD1. TRBJ1-6 is an ORF, with its function uncertain. The trim removed 3 bases at V and 0 bases at J, leaving 6 bases unmatched. This CDR3 contains 17 residues. Germline CDR1 and CDR2: GKSSPN and SITVG. The covered CDR3 bases are TGTGCCTGGAGCTCGCCGGGACAGGGTTCCTATAATTCGCCC. This sequence encodes CAWSSPGQGSYNSP. The whole CDR3 is CAWSSPGQGSYNSPLYF.

A remark on this clone: These gene names are mouse names. The read terminates 4 residues ahead of where the CDR3 ends, so the germline J gene completes it. The chain couples TRBV13-3 to TRBJ2-1; 13 bases agree with TRBD2. The CDR3 contains 13 residues. The germline gives CDR1 NNHDY, CDR2 SYVADS. The covered CDR3 bases are TGTGCCAGCAAGGACTGGGGGGGCCCT. This translates into CASKDWGGP. The full CDR3 protein is CASKDWGGPEQFF.

This clone was counted at least ten times. Gene names are the mouse ones. The read ends 4 residues before the CDR3 terminus; that terminus is restored from the germline J gene. The chain employs TRBV1 and TRBJ1-1; weak D call: TRBD1 (6 bases). This CDR3 is built from 15 residues. V shed 0 bases and J shed 4 bases, with 12 bases lying between them. The germline CDR1 and CDR2 sequences are NSQYPW and LRSPGD (reference sequence). The CDR3 reads CTCSAEVRGGTEVFF. The CDR3 bases that were read are TGCACCTGCAGTGCAGAGGTCAGGGGAGGCACA.

In its sample, this clone was seen many times. The gene names here belong to mouse. The DNA ends 4 residues before the CDR3 does, and the rest of the CDR3 is filled in from the germline J gene. Other DNA sequences within the sample encode an identical CDR3. The genes are TRBV12-2 and TRBJ2-7; 13 positions match TRBD2. Germline assignment: CDR1 SGHLS and CDR2 HYDKME. The CDR3 loop spans 14 amino acids. The sequenced CDR3 bases are TGTGCCAGCTCTCTCGGGACTGGGGGGGAT. Its translation is CASSLGTGGD. The whole CDR3 protein is CASSLGTGGDEQYF.

The sample holds many counts of this clone. The gene names given are mouse names. The missing CDR3 end, 4 residues past where the read stops, is filled in from the germline J gene. The V and J genes are TRBV16 and TRBJ1-2, with a possible D match to TRBD1 (6 bases). CDR1 is SGHSA and CDR2 is FRNQAP in the germline V gene. Deletions cut 5 bases from V and 0 bases from J, with 10 bases between. The length of the CDR3 is 14 residues. The CDR3 region is CASSPGTTNSDYTF. The CDR3 bases that were read are TGTGCAAGCAGCCCCGGGACAACAAACTCC.

This clone was observed at least ten times. Genes here carry mouse names. The read finishes 4 residues shy of the CDR3 end, and the germline J gene is used to complete it. Additional DNA sequences in this sample encode the identical CDR3. V is TRBV13-2 and J is TRBJ2-5; TRBD2 is a possible D gene (5 bases). The CDR3 totals 12 residues. CDR1 and CDR2 (germline): NNHNN, SYGAGS (reference sequence). The covered CDR3 bases are TGTGCCAGCGGTGATGCTGGGGAC. It specifies CASGDAGD. The entire CDR3 protein reads CASGDAGDTQYF.

This clone was counted between two and nine times. Genes and germline are mouse. The read gets to within 4 residues of the CDR3 end, and the germline J gene fills in the rest. The rearrangement uses TRBV1 and TRBJ2-1, with D perhaps TRBD1 (7 bases). This CDR3 contains 15 residues. The V end lost 3 bases, the J end lost 1 base, and 10 bases lay between the germline ends. Per germline, CDR1 NSQYPW and CDR2 LRSPGD (reference sequence). CDR3 DNA, as far as it was read: TGCACCTGCAGTGCCCCAGGGGGGAACTATGCT. This codes for CTCSAPGGNYA. The whole CDR3 sequence is CTCSAPGGNYAEQFF. Together with reference TRBV1 and TRBJ2-1, the CDR3 gives the full variable domain: VTLLEQNPRWRLVPRGQAVNLRCILKNSQYPWMSWYQQDLQKQLQWLFTLRSPGDKEVKSLPGADYLATRVTDTELRLQVANMSQGRTLYCTCSAPGGNYAEQFFGPGTRLTVL.

Remarks on this clone: Gene names are mouse gene names. The read halts 4 residues ahead of the CDR3 end, with the missing end drawn from the germline J gene. This chain joins TRBV19 and TRBJ2-3; possible D gene TRBD2, 6 bases. This CDR3 has 14 amino acids. CDR1 FNHDT and CDR2 SITEND come from the germline V gene (reference sequence). The ends were cut back, 1 base at V and 0 bases at J, with 6 bases in the middle. The CDR3 loop reads CASSIWGSAETLYF. Partial CDR3 DNA: TGTGCCAGCAGTATATGGGGGAGTGCAGAA.

As to this clone: Any gene name here is a mouse gene name. The CDR3 DNA, read in part, is TGTGCCAGCAGTGATGCACTGGGGATCTATGCT. It encodes CASSDALGIYA. The CDR3 in its entirety is CASSDALGIYAEQFF. The V and J genes are TRBV13-1 and TRBJ2-1; 7 nucleotides line up with TRBD2. The observed sequence ends 4 residues before the CDR3 terminus, with the missing tail filled in from the germline J gene. The CDR3 sequence is 15 residues long. V dropped 0 bases and J dropped 3; count of bases not matched to a gene: 3. Per germline, CDR1 NSHNY and CDR2 SYGAGN.

By sample share, this clone is medium-sized. Each gene name is a mouse one. The read finishes 4 residues shy of the CDR3 end, and the germline J gene is used to complete it. This chain uses TRBV13-3 with TRBJ1-2; the D is unclear. Germline V CDR1 and CDR2: NNHDY, SYVADS. Trimming removed 5 bases from V and 0 bases from J, with 5 bases in between. The CDR3 runs 12 residues. The CDR3 spells CASRQSNSDYTF. Partial CDR3 DNA: TGTGCCAGCAGACAGTCAAACTCC.

This clone is medium-sized in the sample. Here the gene names and germline are mouse. The read stops 4 residues short of the end of the CDR3; the missing end is completed from the germline J gene. The chain combines TRBV1 with TRBJ2-2; 9 nucleotides align to TRBD2. Germline V CDR1 and CDR2: NSQYPW, LRSPGD (reference sequence). The V and J ends lost 4 bases and 0 bases, in that order; junction bases with no gene match: 3. The CDR3 spans 16 residues. The CDR3 DNA, read in part, is TGCACCTGCAGTGTGGACTGGGGACCAAACACCGGG. Translation: CTCSVDWGPNTG. The whole CDR3 reads CTCSVDWGPNTGQLYF.

As concerns this clone: Any gene name here is a mouse gene name. The CDR3 end lies 4 residues beyond the end of the read and is filled in from the germline J gene. The genes are TRBV19 and TRBJ2-7; D remains ambiguous. The germline CDR1 and CDR2 sequences are FNHDT and SITEND (reference sequence). Trimming removed 1 base at V and 3 bases at J, with 5 bases between. The CDR3 sequence is 12 residues long. The CDR3: CASSIQFYEQYF. CDR3 DNA (partial): TGTGCCAGCAGTATACAATTCTAT.

By share, this clone counts as medium-sized (0.01 to 0.1%). Any gene name here is a mouse gene name. The sequenced fragment ends 4 residues before the CDR3 boundary, so the rest is inferred from the germline J gene. The genes are TRBV1 and TRBJ2-4; D ambiguous. The V gene's germline CDR1 is NSQYPW and CDR2 LRSPGD (reference sequence). Trimming took off 1 base at V and 0 bases at J, with 5 bases between the two ends. CDR3 length: 14 amino acids. The DNA read from the CDR3 is TGCACCTGCAGTGCAGTTGGGAGTCAAAAC. The encoded protein is CTCSAVGSQN. The complete CDR3 protein is CTCSAVGSQNTLYF.

This clone was counted many times. Each gene name is a mouse one. The read falls 4 residues short of the CDR3 end, and the missing part is taken from the germline J gene. This chain uses TRBV1 with TRBJ1-2; TRBD1 aligns across 10 bases. J lost 3 bases, V lost 0 bases, and 4 bases had no gene match. In germline, CDR1 is NSQYPW, CDR2 LRSPGD (reference sequence). The CDR3 covers 16 residues. CDR3 residues: CTCSAEPGTGDSDYTF. The covered CDR3 bases are TGCACCTGCAGTGCAGAACCCGGGACAGGGGACTCC.

This clone ranks as medium-sized. The germline and genes are mouse ones. The sequenced fragment ends 4 residues before the CDR3 boundary, so the rest is inferred from the germline J gene. The rearrangement joins TRBV13-3 to TRBJ1-1; perhaps TRBD1 as D (6 bases). V was pared by 6 bases and J by 4 bases, with 10 bases between. This CDR3 comprises 12 residues. Germline V gives CDR1 NNHDY, CDR2 SYVADS. The CDR3 loop is CASKGRGTEVFF. CDR3 DNA (partial): TGTGCCAGCAAGGGCAGGGGCACA.

As for this clone: The gene symbols are mouse symbols. CDR3 DNA (partial): TGTGCCAGCGGGGACAGGGGAAAC. Protein sequence: CASGDRGN. The whole CDR3 protein is CASGDRGNTLYF. The chain joins TRBV13-2 to TRBJ2-4; 9 bases map to TRBD1. The read ends 4 residues early relative to the CDR3; the germline J gene fills the gap. The germline V gene encodes CDR1 NNHNN and CDR2 SYGAGS (reference sequence). CDR3 size: 12 residues.

This clone was picked up many times. Genes and germline come from the mouse. CDR3 DNA (partial): TGTGCCAGCAGTGATGCCCAGACTGGGGGGAGGGAT. Translation gives CASSDAQTGGRD. The complete CDR3 protein is CASSDAQTGGRDEQYF. This chain connects TRBV13-1 to TRBJ2-7; 10 bases match TRBD2. The CDR3 extends 4 residues past the end of the read, so its final part is completed from the germline J gene. This CDR3 region has 16 residues. Germline V gene data show CDR1 as NSHNY and CDR2 as SYGAGN.

As to this clone: The gene symbols are mouse symbols. The read stops 4 residues short of the end of the CDR3; the missing end is completed from the germline J gene. The chain uses TRBV13-1 and TRBJ2-4; 9 bases align to TRBD2. Germline loops: CDR1 NSHNY, CDR2 SYGAGN. The CDR3 runs 14 residues. With V trimmed by 7 bases and J by 0 bases, 3 bases remained unmatched. CDR3 bases read: TGTGCCAGCGACGACTGGGGGAGTCAAAAC. Its protein product is CASDDWGSQN. In full, the CDR3 is CASDDWGSQNTLYF.

This clone has only a few counts. Germline and genes: mouse. The read gets to within 4 residues of the CDR3 end, and the germline J gene fills in the rest. The rearrangement uses TRBV13-2 and TRBJ2-3; 9 positions match TRBD1. The germline V gene encodes CDR1 NNHNN and CDR2 SYGAGS (reference sequence). Trimming removed 2 bases from V and 3 bases from J; junction bases left unmatched: 4. The length of the CDR3 is 15 residues. The CDR3 loop reads CASGDPGTGAETLYF. The covered CDR3 bases are TGTGCCAGCGGTGACCCCGGGACAGGGGCAGAA.

In its sample, this clone was seen many times. The gene names given are mouse names. The DNA ends 4 residues before the CDR3 does, and the rest of the CDR3 is filled in from the germline J gene. The V and J genes are TRBV31 and TRBJ2-1, with 8 bases fitting TRBD2. Germline values: CDR1 GKSSPN, CDR2 SITVG. The CDR3 has 14 amino acids. After removal of 0 bases from V and 3 bases from J, the junction contained 1 base not matched to a gene. The CDR3 DNA, read in part, is TGTGCCTGGAGTCTGGGGGGGCGCTATGCT. It is translated as CAWSLGGRYA. From start to end, the CDR3 is CAWSLGGRYAEQFF.

Comment on this clone: Gene labels here are mouse ones. The CDR3 bases that were read are TGTGCCAGCGGTGACCAGGGGCGA. Translation gives CASGDQGR. The entire CDR3 is CASGDQGREVFF. The rearrangement uses TRBV13-2 and TRBJ1-1; D may be TRBD1 (6 bases). The read halts 4 residues ahead of the CDR3 end, with the missing end drawn from the germline J gene. Germline CDR1 NNHNN, CDR2 SYGAGS (reference sequence). The CDR3 has 12 amino acids.

This clone is medium-sized. Genes and germline are mouse. From the germline J gene comes the end of the CDR3, since the read stops 4 residues before it. This chain connects TRBV3 to TRBJ2-2; 14 nucleotides match TRBD2. Germline assignment: CDR1 SNHLY and CDR2 FYNGKV (reference sequence). The CDR3 extends over 15 amino acids. V lost 4 bases to trimming and J lost 6 bases; unmatched junction nucleotides: 1. The CDR3 loop is CASSWDWGGAGQLYF. The sequenced part of the CDR3 DNA is TGTGCCAGCAGCTGGGACTGGGGGGGCGCCGGG.

This clone was seen a handful of times. Gene names denote mouse genes. The CDR3 end lies 4 residues beyond the end of the read and is filled in from the germline J gene. The V and J genes are TRBV12-1 and TRBJ2-1; TRBD2 matches 7 bases. The germline gives CDR1 SGHSN, CDR2 HYEKVE. The CDR3 runs 12 residues. The sequenced CDR3 bases are TGTGCCAGCTCTCTTGGGGGGGCT. Translated, it gives CASSLGGA. The full CDR3 is CASSLGGAEQFF.

This clone appeared many times. Gene and germline names: mouse. The read terminates 4 residues ahead of where the CDR3 ends, so the germline J gene completes it. The chain couples TRBV13-3 to TRBJ2-2, with 9 bases identical to TRBD2. The CDR3 has 15 amino acids. Per the germline V gene, CDR1 is NNHDY and CDR2 is SYVADS. V lost 2 bases, J lost 1 base, and 0 bases stayed unmatched. The covered CDR3 bases are TGTGCCAGCAGTGACTGGGGGGGAAACACCGGG. Translation: CASSDWGGNTG. The whole CDR3 sequence reads CASSDWGGNTGQLYF.

This clone was detected only a few times. Gene names and germline match the mouse. The DNA ends 4 residues before the CDR3 does, and the rest of the CDR3 is filled in from the germline J gene. V gene TRBV19 combines with J gene TRBJ2-1; 9 bases match TRBD1. Trimming took 5 bases from V and 3 from J; bases not matched to a gene: 3. This CDR3 has 14 residues. Germline loops: CDR1 FNHDT, CDR2 SITEND (reference sequence). The sequenced CDR3 bases are TGTGCCAGCAGCCCGGGACAGGGCTATGCT. This translates into CASSPGQGYA. The CDR3, in full, reads CASSPGQGYAEQFF.